These 2 T cell receptor beta chains share one sample of origin, sequenced in a study of blood T cells in healthy people across ages. Then a second PCR, running roughly 7 to 12 cycles, was carried out with a sample-barcoded 5' primer and a J-beta primer mix. Via MiXCR, TCRdb re-called the 5' RACE reads, giving one row per CDR3 protein. The table records hundreds of thousands of distinct CDR3 sequences, about 27% of them present only once. The same data also went into a second study, on T cells of mothers and their children.

The sample was blood. The receptors here all came from a boy between 2 and 10 years old in good health.

The chain links TRBV7-9 to TRBJ2-7; 9 bases align to TRBD1. CDR1 and CDR2 from the germline V gene are SEHNR and FQNEAQ (reference sequence). Unmatched junction bases numbered 4, after V lost 5 bases and J lost 5 bases. CDR3 length: 13 amino acids. The CDR3 nucleotides read TGTGCCAGCAGCGGACAGGGGTGGAACGAGCAGTACTTC. Its translation: CASSGQGWNEQYF.

As regards this clonotype: Since a much larger clone is just one base distant, this may be a read error. The chain uses TRBV7-3 and TRBJ1-4; a possible D gene is TRBD1 (5 bases). CDR1 SGHTA and CDR2 FQGTGA come from the germline V gene. The CDR3 extends over 15 amino acids. CDR3 DNA: TGTGCCAGCAGCTTAAACCCCGGGGGGAATGAAAAACTGTGTTTT. This translates into CASSLNPGGNEKLCF.